This TCR beta chain was sequenced in a study of cytomegalovirus exposure and HLA in healthy donors. PCR used 60 Vbeta primers and 13 Jbeta primers. Repertoires were generated with immunoSEQ multiplex PCR, while TCRdb's copy carries only in-frame clones and drops some. The sample shows 55,000 to 70,000 clones, approximately 80% of them seen only once. V dropped 6 bases and J dropped 1; count of bases not matched to a gene: 6. The CDR3 is made up of 14 amino acids. Germline CDR1 is SQVTM and CDR2 is ANQGSEA. This clone has just a few counts. The chain recombines TRBV29-1 with TRBJ2-7, with 10 nucleotides matching TRBD1. Sequenced: PBMCs. The source of this sequence is a male donor in good health and CMV-seronegative. As DNA, the CDR3 is TGCAGCGTGGCGGGACAGGGGCCTTCCTACGAGCAGTACTTC. It is translated as CSVAGQGPSYEQYF.